These T cell receptor beta chains were read from a single sample in a study of tumor-infiltrating lymphocytes in primary liver carcinoma. TCRdb reprocessed the multiplex PCR reads via MiXCR and lists one record per CDR3 protein. The table records about 44,000 distinct CDR3 sequences, about 70% of them present only once. Sequencing input: liver tumor tissue from sampling region 3. The receptor source for this set is a man in his forties with primary liver carcinoma and hepatitis B virus infection. The CDR3 runs from the conserved cysteine through the conserved F or W. The order of the fields is V gene, J gene, D gene, clone size, CDR3 DNA, CDR3 protein. A D gene is named only where the DNA matches it firmly. Expanded clones get a size class; other rows say once, few or many, or leave the size out.

>TRBV7-8|TRBJ2-2|.|.
TGTGCCTGCAGCTATAGAGTGGGGGACCTGTTTTTT
CACSYRVGDLFF
>TRBV5-4|TRBJ2-1|.|few
TGTGCCAGCACCCGTGGGGGCACCTGCCACGCAGCCGATGAGCAGTTCTTC
CASTRGGTCHAADEQFF
>TRBV5-5|TRBJ2-1|.|.
TGTGCCAGCAGCTCGGGGCAGGGGTTTGGTAATGAACAGTTCTTC
CASSSGQGFGNEQFF
>TRBV13|TRBJ2-7|TRBD2|.
TGTGCCAACAGCTCTGACGGGACTAGCAGGAGCTACGAGCAGTACTTC
CANSSDGTSRSYEQYF
>TRBV11-1|TRBJ2-1|TRBD2|.
TGTGCCAGCAGCCTGGGACTAGCGGGAGAAGACGACAATGAGCAATTCTTC
CASSLGLAGEDDNEQFF
>TRBV29-1|TRBJ2-7|TRBD2|.
TGCAGCCACCAGAAGGGACTAGCGGTCTCCTACGAGCAGTACTTC
CSHQKGLAVSYEQYF
>TRBV7-3|TRBJ2-6|TRBD2|.
TGTGTCAGCAGCTTAAGGGGGGGACTAGCGTCGTATGGGGCCAACGTCCTGACTTTC
CVSSLRGGLASYGANVLTF
>TRBV6-9|TRBJ2-5|TRBD2|.
TGTGCCAGAAGTGGCAAAACTAGCGGGAGTTTAGAGACCCAGTACTTC
CARSGKTSGSLETQYF
>TRBV6-5|TRBJ2-3|TRBD1|.
TGTGCCAGCAGAACAGGGGGCTTTAATCAGCCCCAGTATTTT
CASRTGGFNQPQYF
>TRBV11-1|TRBJ2-7|TRBD1|.
TGTGCCAGCAGCTTCAACATTGCCCGGACAGGGCAATCCTACGAGCAGTACTTC
CASSFNIARTGQSYEQYF
>TRBV12-3/TRBV12-4|TRBJ1-5|.|.
TGTGCCAGAAGCCAGGACCTAAATCAGCCCCAGCATTTT
CARSQDLNQPQHF
>TRBV7-8|TRBJ2-2|.|many
TGTGCCAGCAGCTTAGCGGGAACCGCCGGGGAGCTGTTTTTT
CASSLAGTAGELFF
>TRBV29-1|TRBJ2-5|.|.
TGCAGTGTTGATGGACTTAACAAAGGGACCCAGTACTTC
CSVDGLNKGTQYF
>TRBV10-2|TRBJ2-5|TRBD2|.
TGCGCCAGCAGTGAGACCGCGGGAGGGGGTGAGACCCAGTACTTC
CASSETAGGGETQYF
>TRBV6-5|TRBJ2-7|.|.
TGTGCCAGCGGTCCATGGACGGGGGACCGCCCCTACGAGCAGTATTTC
CASGPWTGDRPYEQYF
>TRBV11-1|TRBJ2-1|.|.
TGTGCCAGCGGCCATCTGGACTACAATGAGCCGTTCTTC
CASGHLDYNEPFF
>TRBV14|TRBJ2-3|TRBD2|.
TGTGCCAGCAACCAAGGGACTAGCGGGATAGATACTCAGTATTTT
CASNQGTSGIDTQYF
>TRBV28|TRBJ2-5|.|.
TGTGCCAGCACAGACGATAGCAGGAGGGCCAGGGAGACCCGGTACTTC
CASTDDSRRARETRYF
>TRBV4-1|TRBJ1-1|.|many
TGCGCCAGCAGCCGACCTGGAACTGAAGCTTTCTTT
CASSRPGTEAFF
>TRBV11-3|TRBJ1-1|.|.
TGTGACAGCAGCTTAGCAAGGGGGACTGAAGCTTCCTTT
CDSSLARGTEASF
>TRBV6-5|TRBJ2-7|TRBD2|.
TGTGCCAGCAGCTCGGGGGGAAGCTCCAACAATGAGCAGTACTTC
CASSSGGSSNNEQYF
>TRBV12-3/TRBV12-4|TRBJ2-1|TRBD1|.
TGTGCCAGCAGTTTGCCCGGGACAGGGCTGCCGGGTGAGCAGTTCTTC
CASSLPGTGLPGEQFF
>TRBV5-4|TRBJ2-1|.|once
TGTGCCAACAGCTTGGCCGGGGCTAACGGGAGAAATGAGCAGTTCTTC
CANSLAGANGRNEQFF
>TRBV5-6|TRBJ2-1|.|.
TGTGCCAGCAGCTTGGAGGGCGGAAGCTCCCACATTGAGCAGTTATTC
CASSLEGGSSHIEQLF
>TRBV25-1|TRBJ2-5|.|few
TGTGCCAGCCAAGGACTGGAAGCCCAGTACTTC
CASQGLEAQYF
>TRBV29-1|TRBJ2-5|.|.
TGCAGTGCTGGTGGGAGGACCGCTGAGACCCAGTACTTC
CSAGGRTAETQYF
>TRBV12-3/TRBV12-4|TRBJ2-6|.|.
TGTGCCAGCAGTGGGACGACTAACACTAGCTCTGGGGCCAACGTCCCGACTTTC
CASSGTTNTSSGANVPTF